This entry lists 24 T cell receptor beta chains sequenced from one sample in a study of CD8 T cells in ankylosing spondylitis. Via MiXCR, TCRdb re-called the 5' RACE reads, giving one row per CDR3 protein. Among fewer than 200,000 distinct CDR3 sequences listed, approximately 18% were seen once. The specimen was blood, either unsorted or a sorted T cell fraction (not recorded which). These receptors originate from a male donor aged 5-29 years with ankylosing spondylitis or in good health (not recorded which).

This clonotype was recorded at least ten times. This chain connects TRBV5-1 to TRBJ1-6; no clear D. V was trimmed by 0 bases and J by 5 bases, leaving 18 bases between them. Per the germline V gene, CDR1 is SGHRS and CDR2 is YFSETQ. The CDR3 is 18 amino acids. CDR3 sequence: CASSLADKPGGHNSPLHF. In DNA form, the CDR3 reads TGCGCCAGCAGCTTGGCTGACAAACCCGGAGGACATAATTCACCCCTCCACTTT. Based on the CDR3 plus reference TRBV5-1 and TRBJ1-6, the full variable domain is KAGVTQTPRYLIKTRGQQVTLSCSPISGHRSVSWYQQTPGQGLQFLFEYFSETQRNKGNFPGRFSGRQFSNSRSEMNVSTLELGDSALYLCASSLADKPGGHNSPLHFGNGTRLTVT.

In its sample, this clonotype was seen many times. The gene calls are TRBV9 and TRBJ2-7, with D possibly matching TRBD2 (6 bases). CDR3 length: 15 residues. CDR1 is SGDLS, CDR2 YYNGEE, per germline. The ends were cut back, 3 bases at V and 2 bases at J, with 15 bases in the middle. The CDR3 protein is CASSATGVAPYEQYF. CDR3 nucleotides: TGTGCCAGCAGCGCCACGGGAGTAGCCCCCTACGAGCAGTACTTC.

V and J are TRBV21-1 and TRBJ2-3. TRBV21-1 is given as a pseudogene. This CDR3 has 15 amino acids. The CDR3 reads CASSKALRFTDTQYF. The CDR3 DNA follows: TGTGCCAGCAGCAAAGCGCTTAGGTTCACAGATACGCAGTATTTT.

At least ten counts were recorded for this clonotype. A much larger clone differs by one base, so this may be a read error. The rearrangement uses TRBV5-1 and TRBJ2-1; D is ambiguous. CDR1 is SGHRS, CDR2 YFSETQ, per germline. The CDR3 is made up of 11 amino acids. The V and J ends lost 1 base and 6 bases respectively, with 2 bases between them. As DNA, the CDR3 is TGCGCCAGCAGCTTGACCAATGAGCAGTTCTTC. Translated: CASSLTNEQFF.

Ten or more counts support this clonotype. The rearrangement uses TRBV20-1 and TRBJ2-1, with D unresolved. V shed 2 bases and J shed 4 bases, with 9 bases lying between them. Looked up from germline, CDR1 is DFQATT and CDR2 is SNEGSKA (reference sequence). This CDR3 region has 13 residues. CDR3 DNA sequence: TGCAGTGCTAGAAGAGATCAGTACAATGAGCAGTTCTTC. This translates into CSARRDQYNEQFF.

This clonotype has at least ten counts. The chain recombines TRBV2 with TRBJ2-5, with D possibly being TRBD1 or TRBD2 (5 bases each). Trimming left V 7 bases short and J 1 base short, with 10 bases between. In germline, CDR1 is SNHLY, CDR2 FYNNEI. CDR3 length equals 13 residues. In DNA form, the CDR3 reads TGTGCCAGCATCGGGACCCTCCAAGAGACCCAGTACTTC. Its translation is CASIGTLQETQYF.

This clonotype was counted between two and nine times. This chain connects TRBV10-3 to TRBJ2-5, with D perhaps matching TRBD1 (6 bases). Per the germline V gene, CDR1 is ENHRY and CDR2 is SYGVKD. V lost 8 bases, J lost 3 bases, and 13 bases lay in between. This CDR3 is built from 13 residues. As DNA, the CDR3 is TGTGCCATCGGCAGGGGTCGGGAAGAGACCCAGTACTTC. Protein sequence: CAIGRGREETQYF.

This clonotype showed up many times. The chain is built from TRBV7-9 and TRBJ2-7, with 7 positions matching TRBD1. V lost 4 bases, J lost 0 bases, and 6 bases stayed unmatched. Germline V gene lookup returns CDR1 SEHNR and CDR2 FQNEAQ (reference sequence). The CDR3 is 15 amino acids. The CDR3 reads CASSSHRDSSYEQYF. The CDR3 DNA reads as TGTGCCAGCAGCTCTCATCGGGACAGCTCCTACGAGCAGTACTTC.

In this sample, this clonotype turned up many times. This sequence joins TRBV3-1 and TRBJ2-7; D not resolved. The length of the CDR3 is 12 residues. Germline assignment: CDR1 LGHDT and CDR2 YNNKEL (reference sequence). V was shortened by 1 base and J by 2 bases, with 3 bases between the two germline ends. The CDR3 loop is CASSQAAYEQYF. For the CDR3, the DNA is TGTGCCAGCAGCCAAGCAGCCTACGAGCAGTACTTC.

This clonotype was counted many times. The chain joins TRBV7-9 to TRBJ2-3; TRBD2 might be the D (6 bases). This CDR3 comprises 12 residues. Germline CDR1 is SEHNR and CDR2 is FQNEAQ (reference sequence). The V end was cut by 11 bases, the J end by 1 base, with 10 bases between. The CDR3 DNA follows: TGTGCCCCGGGGGAGGGCACAGATACGCAGTATTTT. This codes for CAPGEGTDTQYF.

This clonotype was seen repeatedly, ten times or more. This chain uses TRBV18 with TRBJ2-3, with TRBD2 identical over 12 bases. The CDR3 loop spans 18 amino acids. Per germline, CDR1 KGHSH and CDR2 LQKENI. The trim removed 3 bases at V and 0 bases at J, leaving 7 bases unmatched. The CDR3 region has the DNA TGTGCCAGCTCACCGATCCCAACTAGCGGGGGGAGCACAGATACGCAGTATTTT. This sequence encodes CASSPIPTSGGSTDTQYF.

This clonotype was picked up one time. This rearrangement joins TRBV7-2 to TRBJ2-7, with unresolved D. V was trimmed by 2 bases and J by 7 bases, leaving 6 bases between them. This CDR3 spans 11 amino acids. The germline V gene encodes CDR1 SGHTA and CDR2 FQGNSA. CDR3 nucleotide sequence: TGTGCCAGCAGCTTATCGAAGGAGCAGTACTTC. It is translated as CASSLSKEQYF.

There are many counts of this clonotype. The chain uses TRBV6-6 and TRBJ2-7; 7 bases fit TRBD2. Germline CDR1 MNHNY, CDR2 SVGAGI (reference sequence). With V trimmed by 8 bases and J by 6 bases, 7 bases remained unmatched. This CDR3 is built from 12 residues. CDR3 residues: CASQPGGGEQYF. CDR3 sequence (DNA): TGTGCCAGCCAACCCGGCGGGGGCGAGCAGTACTTC.

This clonotype has at least ten counts. The V call is TRBV6-5, the J call TRBJ2-2, with D perhaps TRBD1 (6 bases). Germline V gives CDR1 MNHEY, CDR2 SVGAGI. The CDR3 sequence is 14 residues long. Trimming removed 4 bases from V and 3 bases from J, with 9 bases in between. Here the CDR3 DNA reads TGTGCCAGCAGTTGGGCAGGGGACACCGGGGAGCTGTTTTTT. Translation: CASSWAGDTGELFF.

This chain uses TRBV6-2 or TRBV6-3 with TRBJ1-1, with D possibly TRBD1 on 6 matching bases. The V end lost 7 bases, the J end lost 2 bases, and 14 bases lay between the germline ends. Germline assignment: CDR1 MNHEY and CDR2 SVGEGT. CDR3 size: 14 residues. CDR3 protein: CASNRLQGNTEAFF. The CDR3 region has the DNA TGTGCCAGCAATAGACTACAGGGAAACACTGAAGCTTTCTTT.

This clonotype was observed at least ten times. The V gene is TRBV12-3 or TRBV12-4, the J gene TRBJ2-6, with D hard to call. This CDR3 comprises 18 residues. The ends were cut back, 6 bases at V and 0 bases at J, with 18 bases in the middle. CDR3 protein: CASSPGSRTHSGANVLTF. The CDR3 region has the DNA TGTGCCAGCAGCCCCGGTTCCCGAACTCACTCTGGGGCCAACGTCCTGACTTTC.

This clonotype was observed at least ten times. The genes are TRBV20-1 and TRBJ2-3, with D hard to call. With 1 base removed from V and 6 bases from J, the gap between germline ends came to 8 bases. In germline, CDR1 is DFQATT, CDR2 SNEGSKA (reference sequence). The CDR3 is 12 amino acids. The CDR3 loop reads CSARGLWDTQYF. In nucleotides, the CDR3 is TGCAGTGCTAGAGGGTTATGGGATACGCAGTATTTT.

The rearrangement links TRBV27 to TRBJ2-3; D is perhaps TRBD1 (5 bases). Germline lookup yields CDR1 MNHEY and CDR2 SMNVEV (reference sequence). CDR3 size: 15 residues. V gave up 2 bases and J gave up 0 bases, with 9 bases separating them. In nucleotides, the CDR3 is TGTGCCAGCAGTTTAAGCAGGGTGAGCACAGATACGCAGTATTTT. Its protein is CASSLSRVSTDTQYF.

The gene calls are TRBV29-1 and TRBJ2-5; D unresolved. V shed 5 bases and J shed 3 bases, with 4 bases lying between them. The CDR3 totals 10 residues. Germline V CDR1 and CDR2: SQVTM, ANQGSEA. CDR3 nucleotide sequence: TGCAGCGTTCCAGAAGAGACCCAGTACTTC. Encoded protein: CSVPEETQYF.

This clonotype was picked up many times. This chain connects TRBV10-3 to TRBJ2-7, with 7 bases fitting TRBD1. The CDR3 is 13 amino acids. V lost 2 bases, J lost 2 bases, and 0 bases stayed unmatched. Germline loops: CDR1 ENHRY, CDR2 SYGVKD. CDR3 region: CAISETGAYEQYV. CDR3 coding DNA: TGTGCCATCAGTGAGACAGGGGCCTACGAGCAGTACGTC.

This clonotype has ten or more counts. V gene TRBV3-1 combines with J gene TRBJ2-2, with a weak D call TRBD1 (5 bases). This CDR3 is built from 14 residues. The germline V gene has CDR1 LGHDT and CDR2 YNNKEL (reference sequence). V dropped 4 bases and J dropped 4 bases, with 10 bases sitting between them. The DNA of the CDR3 is TGTGCCAGCAGCCTCTTTGGGGCCACCGGGGAGCTGTTTTTT. This translates into CASSLFGATGELFF.

This clonotype came up many times. The rearrangement uses TRBV12-3 or TRBV12-4 and TRBJ2-7; D may be TRBD1 or TRBD2 (5 bases each). The CDR3 runs to 14 residues. Deletions cut 9 bases from V and 1 base from J, with 16 bases between. This CDR3 is CASVRDGGSYEQYF. CDR3 bases: TGTGCCAGTGTCCGGGACGGAGGTTCCTACGAGCAGTACTTC.

This clonotype was seen repeatedly, ten times or more. This sequence joins TRBV5-1 and TRBJ2-3, with 8 bases that match TRBD1. The germline V gene has CDR1 SGHRS and CDR2 YFSETQ. This CDR3 is 16 amino acids long. J lost 5 bases, V lost 4 bases, and 12 bases had no gene match. Here the CDR3 reads CASSTSTGTGRDTQYF. The CDR3 nucleotides are TGCGCCAGCAGCACCAGCACCGGGACAGGAAGAGATACGCAGTATTTT. The full variable domain, with the rest looked up from reference TRBV5-1 and TRBJ2-3, is KAGVTQTPRYLIKTRGQQVTLSCSPISGHRSVSWYQQTPGQGLQFLFEYFSETQRNKGNFPGRFSGRQFSNSRSEMNVSTLELGDSALYLCASSTSTGTGRDTQYFGPGTRLTVL.

This clonotype occurred many times. The rearrangement joins TRBV5-1 to TRBJ2-5; 8 nucleotides align to TRBD2. The CDR3 runs to 18 residues. Germline assignment: CDR1 SGHRS and CDR2 YFSETQ. J lost 3 bases, V lost 4 bases, and 17 bases had no gene match. The CDR3 DNA reads TGCGCCAGCAGCCCCGGGCTATTTTACTCAGCGGGAGAAGAGACCCAGTACTTC. Residues: CASSPGLFYSAGEETQYF.